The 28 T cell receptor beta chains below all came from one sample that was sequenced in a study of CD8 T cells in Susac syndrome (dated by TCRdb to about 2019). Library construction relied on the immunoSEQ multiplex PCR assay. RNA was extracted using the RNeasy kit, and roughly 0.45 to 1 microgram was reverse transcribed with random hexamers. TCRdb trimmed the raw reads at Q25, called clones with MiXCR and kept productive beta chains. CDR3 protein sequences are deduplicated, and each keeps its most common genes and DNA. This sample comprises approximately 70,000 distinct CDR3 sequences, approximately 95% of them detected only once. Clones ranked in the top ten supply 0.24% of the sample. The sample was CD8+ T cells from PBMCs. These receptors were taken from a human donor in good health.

As DNA, the CDR3 is TGTGCTAGCAGCTTACGCAGGGGGGACGAGCAGTACGTC. The encoded protein is CASSLRRGDEQYV. The J gene is TRBJ2-7, the V gene TRBV7-7; D might be TRBD1 (7 bases). Looked up from germline, CDR1 is SSHAT and CDR2 is FNYEAQ (reference sequence). The CDR3 length is 13 residues.

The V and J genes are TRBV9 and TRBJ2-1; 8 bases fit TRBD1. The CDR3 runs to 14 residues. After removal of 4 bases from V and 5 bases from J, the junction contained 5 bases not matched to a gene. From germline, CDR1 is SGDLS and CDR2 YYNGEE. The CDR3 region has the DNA TGTGCCAGCAGCCCTGGACAGGGTGACAATGAGCAGTTCTTC. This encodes CASSPGQGDNEQFF. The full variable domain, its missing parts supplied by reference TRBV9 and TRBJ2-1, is DSGVTQTPKHLITATGQRVTLRCSPRSGDLSVYWYQQSLDQGLQFLIQYYNGEERAKGNILERFSAQQFPDLHSELNLSSLELGDSALYFCASSPGQGDNEQFFGPGTRLTVL.

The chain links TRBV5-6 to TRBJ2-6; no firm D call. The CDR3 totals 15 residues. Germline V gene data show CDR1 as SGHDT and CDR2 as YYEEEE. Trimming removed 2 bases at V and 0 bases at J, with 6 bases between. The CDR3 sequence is CASSLEFSGANVLTF. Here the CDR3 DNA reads TGTGCCAGCAGCTTAGAGTTCTCTGGGGCCAACGTCCTGACTTTC.

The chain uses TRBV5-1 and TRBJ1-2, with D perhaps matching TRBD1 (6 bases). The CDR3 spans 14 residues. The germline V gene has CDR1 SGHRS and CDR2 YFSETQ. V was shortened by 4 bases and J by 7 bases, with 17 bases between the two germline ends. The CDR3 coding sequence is TGCGCCAGCAGCGACTTGAAGGACAGTGTTGGCTACACCTTC. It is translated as CASSDLKDSVGYTF.

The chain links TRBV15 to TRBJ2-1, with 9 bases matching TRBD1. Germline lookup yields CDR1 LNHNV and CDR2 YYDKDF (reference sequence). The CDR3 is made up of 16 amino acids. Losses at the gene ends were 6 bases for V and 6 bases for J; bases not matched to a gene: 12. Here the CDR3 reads CATRDLDRGEGNEQFF. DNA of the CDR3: TGTGCCACCAGGGACCTAGACAGGGGGGAGGGCAATGAGCAGTTCTTC.

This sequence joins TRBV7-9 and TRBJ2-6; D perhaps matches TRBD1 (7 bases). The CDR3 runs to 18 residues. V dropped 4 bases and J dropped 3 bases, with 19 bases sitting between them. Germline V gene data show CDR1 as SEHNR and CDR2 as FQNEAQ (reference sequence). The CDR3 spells CASSSPGSGGIGANVLTF. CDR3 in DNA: TGTGCCAGCAGCTCCCCTGGGTCAGGGGGGATTGGGGCCAACGTCCTGACTTTC.

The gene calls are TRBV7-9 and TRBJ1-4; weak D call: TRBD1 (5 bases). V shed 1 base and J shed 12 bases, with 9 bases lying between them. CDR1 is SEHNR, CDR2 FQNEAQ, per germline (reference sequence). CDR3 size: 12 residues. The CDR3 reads CASSLGQRELFF. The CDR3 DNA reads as TGTGCCAGCAGCTTAGGACAGAGGGAACTGTTTTTT.

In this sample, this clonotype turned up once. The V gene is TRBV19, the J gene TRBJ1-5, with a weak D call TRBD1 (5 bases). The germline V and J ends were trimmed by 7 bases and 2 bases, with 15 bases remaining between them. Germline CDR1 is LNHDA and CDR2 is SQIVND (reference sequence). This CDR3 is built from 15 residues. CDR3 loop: CASTWRQGGNQPQHF. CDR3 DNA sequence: TGTGCCAGTACCTGGAGGCAGGGTGGCAATCAGCCCCAGCATTTT.

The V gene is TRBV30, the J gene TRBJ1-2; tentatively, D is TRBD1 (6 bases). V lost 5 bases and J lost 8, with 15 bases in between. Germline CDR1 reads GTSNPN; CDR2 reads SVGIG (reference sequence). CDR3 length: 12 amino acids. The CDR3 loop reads CAWETGIEGYTF. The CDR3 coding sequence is TGTGCCTGGGAGACAGGCATCGAGGGCTACACCTTC.

The CDR3 is CASSYVAGDQPQHF. CDR3 DNA sequence: TGTGCCAGCAGTTACGTCGCGGGGGATCAGCCCCAGCATTTT. This chain uses TRBV6-5 with TRBJ1-5, with a possible D match to TRBD1 (5 bases). Germline lookup yields CDR1 MNHEY and CDR2 SVGAGI. With 2 bases removed from V and 5 bases from J, the gap between germline ends came to 10 bases. This CDR3 spans 14 amino acids.

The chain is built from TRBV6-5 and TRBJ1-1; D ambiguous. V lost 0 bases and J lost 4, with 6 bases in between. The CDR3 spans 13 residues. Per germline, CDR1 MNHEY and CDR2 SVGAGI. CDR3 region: CASSYSKVTEAFF. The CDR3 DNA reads TGTGCCAGCAGTTACTCGAAGGTCACTGAAGCTTTCTTT.

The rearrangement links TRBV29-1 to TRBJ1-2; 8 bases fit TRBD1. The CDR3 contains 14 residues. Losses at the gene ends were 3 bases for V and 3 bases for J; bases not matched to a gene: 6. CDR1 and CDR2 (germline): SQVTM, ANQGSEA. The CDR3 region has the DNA TGCAGCGTTGACAGGGGGCGCTCGGACTATGGCTACACCTTC. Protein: CSVDRGRSDYGYTF.

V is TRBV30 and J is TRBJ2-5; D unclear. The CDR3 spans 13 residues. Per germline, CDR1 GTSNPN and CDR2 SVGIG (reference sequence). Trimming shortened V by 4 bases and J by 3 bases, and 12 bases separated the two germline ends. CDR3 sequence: CAWTGSAEETQYF. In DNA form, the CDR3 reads TGTGCCTGGACAGGTTCGGCCGAAGAGACCCAGTACTTC.

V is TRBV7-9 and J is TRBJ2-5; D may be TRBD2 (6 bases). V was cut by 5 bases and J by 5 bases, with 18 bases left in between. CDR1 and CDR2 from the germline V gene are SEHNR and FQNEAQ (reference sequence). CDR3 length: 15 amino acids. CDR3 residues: CASSPMAGLGETQYF. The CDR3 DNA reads TGTGCCAGCAGCCCCATGGCGGGGCTCGGGGAGACCCAGTACTTC.

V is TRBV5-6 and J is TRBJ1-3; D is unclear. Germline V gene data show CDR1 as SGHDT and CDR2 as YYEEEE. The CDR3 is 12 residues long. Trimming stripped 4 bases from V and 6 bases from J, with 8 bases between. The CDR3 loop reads CASSQTENTIYF. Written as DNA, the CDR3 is TGTGCCAGCAGCCAGACTGAAAACACCATATATTTT.

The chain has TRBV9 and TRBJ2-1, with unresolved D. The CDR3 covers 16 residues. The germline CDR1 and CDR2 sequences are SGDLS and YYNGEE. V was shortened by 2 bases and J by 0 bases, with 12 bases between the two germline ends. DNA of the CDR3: TGTGCCAGCAGCGTCGTTGGGTCAACCTCCTACAATGAGCAGTTCTTC. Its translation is CASSVVGSTSYNEQFF.

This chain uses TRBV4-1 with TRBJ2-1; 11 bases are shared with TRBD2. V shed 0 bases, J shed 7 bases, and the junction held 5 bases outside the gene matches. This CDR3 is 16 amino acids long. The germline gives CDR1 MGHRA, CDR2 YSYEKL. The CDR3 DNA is TGCGCCAGCAGCCAAGAAATGACTAGCGGGGTGAATGAGCAGTTCTTC. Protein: CASSQEMTSGVNEQFF.

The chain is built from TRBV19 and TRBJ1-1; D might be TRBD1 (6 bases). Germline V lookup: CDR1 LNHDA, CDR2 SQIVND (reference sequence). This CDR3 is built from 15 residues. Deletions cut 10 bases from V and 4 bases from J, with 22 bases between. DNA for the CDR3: TGTGCCACTCAAACGTGGGGGCCTGGTCTCACTGAAGCTTTCTTT. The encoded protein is CATQTWGPGLTEAFF.

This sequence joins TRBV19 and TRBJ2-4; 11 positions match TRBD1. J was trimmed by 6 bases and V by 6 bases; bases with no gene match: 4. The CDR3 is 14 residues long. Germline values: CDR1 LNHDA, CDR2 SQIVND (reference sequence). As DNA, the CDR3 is TGTGCCAGTAGCCGGGACAGGGGGTCAAACATTCAGTACTTC. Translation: CASSRDRGSNIQYF.

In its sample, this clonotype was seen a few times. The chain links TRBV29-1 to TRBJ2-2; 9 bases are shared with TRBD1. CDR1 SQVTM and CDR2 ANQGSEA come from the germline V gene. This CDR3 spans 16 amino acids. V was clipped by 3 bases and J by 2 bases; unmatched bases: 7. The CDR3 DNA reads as TGCAGCGTTGAGGGGGGACAGGGCCTTAACACCGGGGAGCTGTTTTTT. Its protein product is CSVEGGQGLNTGELFF.

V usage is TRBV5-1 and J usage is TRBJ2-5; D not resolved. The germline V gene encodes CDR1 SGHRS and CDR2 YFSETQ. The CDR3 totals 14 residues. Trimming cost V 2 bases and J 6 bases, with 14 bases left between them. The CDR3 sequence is CASSFSQPGQTQYF. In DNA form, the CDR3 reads TGCGCCAGCAGCTTCTCCCAGCCTGGCCAGACCCAGTACTTC.

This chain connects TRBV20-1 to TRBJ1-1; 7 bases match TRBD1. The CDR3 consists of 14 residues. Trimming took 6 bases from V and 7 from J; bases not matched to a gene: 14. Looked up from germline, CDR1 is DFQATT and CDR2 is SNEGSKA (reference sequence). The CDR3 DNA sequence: TGCAGTGCCTCACCTCCCCGGGACAGCTTTGAAGCTTTCTTT. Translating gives CSASPPRDSFEAFF.

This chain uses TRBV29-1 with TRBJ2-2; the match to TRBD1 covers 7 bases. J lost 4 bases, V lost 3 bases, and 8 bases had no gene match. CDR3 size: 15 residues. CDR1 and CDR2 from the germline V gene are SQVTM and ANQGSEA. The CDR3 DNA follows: TGCAGCGTTGAGGGGACAGTAACATCCACCGGGGAGCTGTTTTTT. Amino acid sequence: CSVEGTVTSTGELFF.

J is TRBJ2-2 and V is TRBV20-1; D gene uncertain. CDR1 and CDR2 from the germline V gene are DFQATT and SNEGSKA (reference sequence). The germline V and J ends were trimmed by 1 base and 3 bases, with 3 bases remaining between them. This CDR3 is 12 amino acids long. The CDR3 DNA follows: TGCAGTGCTAGAGGATACACCGGGGAGCTGTTTTTT. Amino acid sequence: CSARGYTGELFF.

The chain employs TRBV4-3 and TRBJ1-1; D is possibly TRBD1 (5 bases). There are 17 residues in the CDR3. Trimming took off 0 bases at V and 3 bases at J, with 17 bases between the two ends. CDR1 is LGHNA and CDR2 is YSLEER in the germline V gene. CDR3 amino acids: CASSQDLVGGTDTEAFF. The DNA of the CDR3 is TGCGCCAGCAGCCAAGATCTGGTTGGGGGGACGGACACTGAAGCTTTCTTT.

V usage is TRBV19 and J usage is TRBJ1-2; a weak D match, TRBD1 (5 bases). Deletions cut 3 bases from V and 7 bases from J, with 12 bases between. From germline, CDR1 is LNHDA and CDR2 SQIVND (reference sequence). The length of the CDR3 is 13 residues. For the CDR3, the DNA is TGTGCCAGTAGTATCGGGGCCGCGGCTGGCTACACCTTC. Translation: CASSIGAAAGYTF. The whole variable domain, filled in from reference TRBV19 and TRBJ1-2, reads DGGITQSPKYLFRKEGQNVTLSCEQNLNHDAMYWYRQDPGQGLRLIYYSQIVNDFQKGDIAEGYSVSREKKESFPLTVTSAQKNPTAFYLCASSIGAAAGYTFGSGTRLTVV.

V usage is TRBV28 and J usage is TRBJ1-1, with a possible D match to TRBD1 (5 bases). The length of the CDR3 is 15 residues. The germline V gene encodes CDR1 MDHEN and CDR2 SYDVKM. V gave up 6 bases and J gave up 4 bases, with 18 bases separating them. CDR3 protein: CASRSGFADVTEAFF. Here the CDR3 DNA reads TGTGCCAGCAGATCAGGGTTCGCGGATGTCACTGAAGCTTTCTTT.

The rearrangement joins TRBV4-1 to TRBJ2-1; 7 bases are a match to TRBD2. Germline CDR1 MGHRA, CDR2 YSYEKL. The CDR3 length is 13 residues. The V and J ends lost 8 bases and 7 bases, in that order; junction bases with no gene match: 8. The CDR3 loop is CASWSGEGNEQFF. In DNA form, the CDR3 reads TGCGCCAGCTGGAGCGGGGAGGGGAATGAGCAGTTCTTC.